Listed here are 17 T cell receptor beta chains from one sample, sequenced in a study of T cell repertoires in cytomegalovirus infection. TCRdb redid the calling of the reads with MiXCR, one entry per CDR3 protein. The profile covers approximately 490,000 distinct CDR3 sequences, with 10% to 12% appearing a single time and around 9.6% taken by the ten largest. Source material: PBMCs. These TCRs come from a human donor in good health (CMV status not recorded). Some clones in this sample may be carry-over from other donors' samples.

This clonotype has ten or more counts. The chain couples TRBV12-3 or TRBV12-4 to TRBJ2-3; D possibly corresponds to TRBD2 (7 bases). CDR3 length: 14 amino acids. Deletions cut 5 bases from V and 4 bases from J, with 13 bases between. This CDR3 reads CASSEGGRADTQYF. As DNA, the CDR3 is TGTGCCAGCAGTGAGGGGGGGAGAGCAGATACGCAGTATTTT.

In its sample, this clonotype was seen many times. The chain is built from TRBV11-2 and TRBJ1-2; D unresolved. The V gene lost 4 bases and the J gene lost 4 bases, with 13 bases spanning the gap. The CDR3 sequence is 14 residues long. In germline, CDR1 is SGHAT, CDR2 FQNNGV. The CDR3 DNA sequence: TGTGCCAGCAGCTCCCTCCGCGGGGTCTATGGCTACACCTTC. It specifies CASSSLRGVYGYTF.

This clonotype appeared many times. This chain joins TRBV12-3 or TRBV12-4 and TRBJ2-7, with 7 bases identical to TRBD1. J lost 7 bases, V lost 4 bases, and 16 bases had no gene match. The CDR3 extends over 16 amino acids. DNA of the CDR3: TGTGCCAGCAGTTCGTTCCGGGACAGAGCCTTACGGGAGCAGTACTTC. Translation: CASSSFRDRALREQYF.

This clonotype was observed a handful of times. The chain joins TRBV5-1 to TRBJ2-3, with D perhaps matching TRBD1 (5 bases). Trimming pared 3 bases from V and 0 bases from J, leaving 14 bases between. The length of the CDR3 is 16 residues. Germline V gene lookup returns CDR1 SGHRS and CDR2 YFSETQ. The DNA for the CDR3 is TGCGCCAGCAGCTCGACAGTTTCTTCTAGCACAGATACGCAGTATTTT. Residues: CASSSTVSSSTDTQYF.

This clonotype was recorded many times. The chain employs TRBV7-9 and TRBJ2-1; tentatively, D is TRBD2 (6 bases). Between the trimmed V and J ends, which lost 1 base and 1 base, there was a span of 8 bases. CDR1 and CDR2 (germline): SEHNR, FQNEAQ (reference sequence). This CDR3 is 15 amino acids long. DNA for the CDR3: TGTGCCAGCAGCTTAGATGGGGGGTCCTACAATGAGCAGTTCTTC. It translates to CASSLDGGSYNEQFF.

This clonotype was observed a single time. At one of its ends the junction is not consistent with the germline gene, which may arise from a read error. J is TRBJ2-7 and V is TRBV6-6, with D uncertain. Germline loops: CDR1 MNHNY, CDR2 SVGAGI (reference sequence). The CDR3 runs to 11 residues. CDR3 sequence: CASSYSHEQYF. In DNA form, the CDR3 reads TGTGCCAGCAGTTACTCCCACGAGCAGTACTTC.

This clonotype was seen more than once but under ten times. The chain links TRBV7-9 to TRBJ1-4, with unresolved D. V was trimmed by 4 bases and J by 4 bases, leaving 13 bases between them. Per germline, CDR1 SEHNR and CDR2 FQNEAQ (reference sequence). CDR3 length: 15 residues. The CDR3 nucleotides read TGTGCCAGCAGCTCCCGGACGGGGAATAATGAAAAACTGTTTTTT. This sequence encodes CASSSRTGNNEKLFF. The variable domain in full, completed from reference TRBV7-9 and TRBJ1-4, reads DTGVSQNPRHKITKRGQNVTFRCDPISEHNRLYWYRQTLGQGPEFLTYFQNEAQLEKSRLLSDRFSAERPKGSFSTLEIQRTEQGDSAMYLCASSSRTGNNEKLFFGSGTQLSVL.

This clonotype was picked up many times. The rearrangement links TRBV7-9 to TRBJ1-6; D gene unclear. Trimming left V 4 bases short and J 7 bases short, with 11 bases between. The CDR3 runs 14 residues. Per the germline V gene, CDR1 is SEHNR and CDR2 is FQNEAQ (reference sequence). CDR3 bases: TGTGCCAGCAGCTCTACAGATCAAAATTCACCCCTCCACTTT. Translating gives CASSSTDQNSPLHF.

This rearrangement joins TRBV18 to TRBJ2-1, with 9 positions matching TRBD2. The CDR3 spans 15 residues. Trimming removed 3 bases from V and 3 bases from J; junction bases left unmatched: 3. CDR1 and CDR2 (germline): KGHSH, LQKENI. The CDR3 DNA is TGTGCCAGCTCACCTCTAGCGGGACGCTACAATGAGCAGTTCTTC. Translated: CASSPLAGRYNEQFF.

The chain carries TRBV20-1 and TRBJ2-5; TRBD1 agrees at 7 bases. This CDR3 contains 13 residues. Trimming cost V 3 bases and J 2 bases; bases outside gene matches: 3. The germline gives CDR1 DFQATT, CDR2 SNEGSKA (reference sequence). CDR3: CSARPGGQETQYF. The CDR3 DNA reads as TGCAGTGCTAGGCCAGGGGGACAAGAGACCCAGTACTTC.

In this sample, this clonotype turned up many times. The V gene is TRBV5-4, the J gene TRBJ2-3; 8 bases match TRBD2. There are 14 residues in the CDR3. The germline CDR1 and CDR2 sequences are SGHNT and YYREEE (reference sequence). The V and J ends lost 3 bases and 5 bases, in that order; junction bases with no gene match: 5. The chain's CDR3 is CASSSREGQDTQYF. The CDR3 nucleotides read TGTGCCAGCAGCTCCCGGGAGGGGCAAGATACGCAGTATTTT.

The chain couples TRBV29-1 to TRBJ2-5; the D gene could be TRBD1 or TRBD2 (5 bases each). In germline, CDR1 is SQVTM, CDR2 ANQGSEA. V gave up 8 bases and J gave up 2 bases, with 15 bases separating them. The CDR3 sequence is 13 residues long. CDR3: CSLRGFGQETQYF. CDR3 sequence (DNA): TGCAGCCTCCGGGGCTTTGGGCAAGAGACCCAGTACTTC.

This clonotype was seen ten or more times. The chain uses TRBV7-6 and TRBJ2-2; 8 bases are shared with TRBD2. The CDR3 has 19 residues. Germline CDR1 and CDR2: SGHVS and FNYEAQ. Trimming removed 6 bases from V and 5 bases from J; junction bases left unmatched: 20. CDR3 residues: CASRDPGTTSGLITGELFF. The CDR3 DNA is TGTGCCAGCAGGGATCCCGGGACAACTAGCGGCCTCATAACCGGGGAGCTGTTTTTT.

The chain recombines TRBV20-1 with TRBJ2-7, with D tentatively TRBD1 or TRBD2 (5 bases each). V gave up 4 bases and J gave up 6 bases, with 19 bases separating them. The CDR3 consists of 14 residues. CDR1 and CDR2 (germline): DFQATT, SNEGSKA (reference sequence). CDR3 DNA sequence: TGCAGTGCTACCTCTGGGGGATTTCTAGGCGAGCAGTACTTC. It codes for CSATSGGFLGEQYF.

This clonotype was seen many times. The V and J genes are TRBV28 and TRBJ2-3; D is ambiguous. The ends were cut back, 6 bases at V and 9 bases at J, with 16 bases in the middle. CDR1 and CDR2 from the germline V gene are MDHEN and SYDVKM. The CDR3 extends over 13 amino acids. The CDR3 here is CASRWKDVSTQYF. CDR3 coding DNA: TGTGCCAGCAGGTGGAAGGACGTTTCGACGCAGTATTTT.

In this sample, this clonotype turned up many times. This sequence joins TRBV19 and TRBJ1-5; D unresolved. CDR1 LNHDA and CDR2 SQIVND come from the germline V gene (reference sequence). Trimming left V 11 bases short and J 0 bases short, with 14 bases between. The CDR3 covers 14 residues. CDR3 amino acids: CAWRCLYSNQPQHF. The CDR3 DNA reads TGTGCCTGGCGTTGCCTATATAGCAATCAGCCCCAGCATTTT.

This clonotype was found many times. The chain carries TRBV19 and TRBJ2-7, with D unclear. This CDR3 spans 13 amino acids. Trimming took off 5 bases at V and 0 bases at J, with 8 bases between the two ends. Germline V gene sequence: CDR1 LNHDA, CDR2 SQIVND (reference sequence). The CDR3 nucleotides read TGTGCCAGTAGTCGGGCGAGCTCCTACGAGCAGTACTTC. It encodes CASSRASSYEQYF.